This T cell receptor (beta chain) was observed in a study of beta chain bispecific antibodies for T cell cancers. At the level of the study: Surviving healthy donor T cells from leukemia-line and bispecific antibody cocultures were TRBV-sequenced for family depletion. Study findings and constraints: The leukemia cells, rather than normal T cells, gave most of the targeted TRBV signal.

Expansion lasted 2 to 4 days, with either anti-CD3 antibody OKT3 or CD3/CD28 beads. By share of the sample, this clonotype is medium-sized. Its antigen is as yet unknown. MiXCR, applied by TCRdb to the 5' RACE reads, yields one record per CDR3 protein. The sample lists just over 20,000 distinct CDR3 sequences; less than 3% were seen once. The source is a human donor in good health. Some clones in this sample may be carry-over from other donors' samples. Source material: healthy donor T cells cultured with leukemia cells.

The DNA of the CDR3 is TGTGCCAGCAGCCGACAGGGAGGCACTGAAGCTTTCTTT. Its translation is CASSRQGGTEAFF. The chain links TRBV12-3 or TRBV12-4 to TRBJ1-1, with 7 nucleotides matching TRBD1. The junction had 5 bases not matched to a gene; V was cut back by 6 bases and J by 4 bases. The CDR3 has 13 residues.